The 17 T cell receptor beta chains listed next were all sequenced from one sample in a study of somatic mutations in cytotoxic T cells in rheumatoid arthritis. Profiled with immunoSEQ multiplex PCR; TCRdb holds only in-frame clones, not every one. The table lists roughly 11,000 clones, over 55% of them singletons. The sequencing sample was made of CD8+ T cells sorted from blood. Receptors were obtained from an adult with rheumatoid arthritis.

This CDR3 is CASSRAQGSMEGYTF. Here the CDR3 DNA reads TGTGCCAGCAGTCGCGCACAGGGGTCGATGGAAGGCTACACCTTC. The chain has TRBV6-5 and TRBJ1-2, with 7 bases lining up with TRBD1. Germline loops: CDR1 MNHEY, CDR2 SVGAGI. This CDR3 comprises 15 residues. V shed 5 bases and J 8 bases; nucleotides not matched to a gene: 14.

This chain connects TRBV27 to TRBJ1-6; TRBD1 agrees at 11 bases. Germline-derived CDR1 and CDR2 are MNHEY and SMNVEV (reference sequence). J gave up 9 bases and V 8 bases, and 3 bases lay outside the gene matches. The CDR3 sequence is 13 residues long. The CDR3 loop reads CASWTGGSSPLHF. In DNA, the CDR3 is TGTGCCAGCTGGACAGGGGGCTCTTCACCCCTCCACTTT.

This clone is a singleton in its sample. The chain links TRBV7-9 to TRBJ2-7, with no clear D. Germline loops: CDR1 SEHNR, CDR2 FQNEAQ (reference sequence). The V end was cut by 1 base, the J end by 5 bases, with 9 bases between. This CDR3 comprises 13 residues. The DNA for the CDR3 is TGTGCCAGCAGCTTAGGGGGATACCACGAGCAGTACTTC. Translating it yields CASSLGGYHEQYF.

The gene calls are TRBV27 and TRBJ2-5; 9 bases line up with TRBD1. Germline CDR1 is MNHEY and CDR2 is SMNVEV (reference sequence). V lost 6 bases to trimming and J lost 5 bases; unmatched junction nucleotides: 7. The CDR3 has 14 amino acids. This chain's CDR3 is CASSHPGTGETQYF. CDR3 nucleotides: TGTGCCAGCAGCCACCCCGGGACAGGGGAGACCCAGTACTTC.

This clone was counted a few times. V gene TRBV11-3 combines with J gene TRBJ2-7; D is undetermined. V dropped 6 bases and J dropped 7 bases, with 22 bases sitting between them. The CDR3 contains 15 residues. Germline V CDR1 and CDR2: SGHNT, YENEEA. In nucleotides, the CDR3 is TGTGCCAGCAGTCCTTGGGCAGGTTTAAGGTATGAGCAGTACTTC. Protein sequence: CASSPWAGLRYEQYF.

This CDR3 is CASSWGLAGGQETQYF. The DNA of the CDR3 is TGTGCCAGCAGCTGGGGACTAGCGGGGGGACAAGAGACCCAGTACTTC. V and J are TRBV7-9 and TRBJ2-5, with 15 bases aligning to TRBD2. Germline CDR1 and CDR2: SEHNR and FQNEAQ (reference sequence). After removal of 4 bases from V and 2 bases from J, the junction contained 2 bases not matched to a gene. This CDR3 is built from 16 residues.

The gene calls are TRBV4-1 and TRBJ2-7; 9 bases map to TRBD1. J lost 2 bases, V lost 0 bases, and 11 bases had no gene match. This CDR3 contains 18 residues. Germline V CDR1 and CDR2: MGHRA, YSYEKL. The CDR3 reads CASSQDQGQGLIAYEQYF. The CDR3 DNA sequence: TGCGCCAGCAGCCAAGACCAGGGACAGGGACTTATAGCCTACGAGCAGTACTTC.

This chain uses TRBV25-1 with TRBJ2-1; 7 bases are a match to TRBD1. The CDR3 runs to 15 residues. With V trimmed by 6 bases and J by 2 bases, 7 bases remained unmatched. From germline, CDR1 is MGHDK and CDR2 SYGVNS. In DNA form, the CDR3 reads TGTGCCAGCAGCGACCGGGACAGCCCCTACAATGAGCAGTTCTTC. Protein product: CASSDRDSPYNEQFF.

The chain is built from TRBV27 and TRBJ2-7; D perhaps matches TRBD1 (6 bases). Germline V gives CDR1 MNHEY, CDR2 SMNVEV (reference sequence). This CDR3 region has 12 residues. The ends were cut back, 8 bases at V and 2 bases at J, with 10 bases in the middle. CDR3 sequence (DNA): TGTGCCAGCGCAGGGGTTCCCTACGAGCAGTACTTC. Translation gives CASAGVPYEQYF.

This clone has more than one count but fewer than ten. V is TRBV15 and J is TRBJ1-5; D not certain. This CDR3 region has 15 residues. CDR1 is LNHNV, CDR2 YYDKDF, per germline (reference sequence). The V end lost 6 bases, the J end lost 6 bases, and 18 bases lay between the germline ends. The CDR3 DNA follows: TGTGCCACCAGTTCGAGTCGGGGAATGGGTCAGCCCCAGCATTTT. This sequence encodes CATSSSRGMGQPQHF.

CDR3: CASSLLEPTYNEQFF. Here the CDR3 DNA reads TGTGCCAGCAGCTTATTAGAACCGACTTACAATGAGCAGTTCTTC. The rearrangement links TRBV7-9 to TRBJ2-1; D gene ambiguous. Trimming stripped 2 bases from V and 4 bases from J, with 12 bases between. Germline V gives CDR1 SEHNR, CDR2 FQNEAQ (reference sequence). The CDR3 extends over 15 amino acids.

The chain recombines TRBV6-5 with TRBJ2-3, with D maybe TRBD2 (6 bases). This CDR3 contains 15 residues. Per germline, CDR1 MNHEY and CDR2 SVGAGI. The V gene lost 4 bases and the J gene lost 5 bases, with 16 bases spanning the gap. As DNA, the CDR3 is TGTGCCAGCAGTTTGGGGCTAGCGAGTGAAGATACGCAGTATTTT. Amino acids: CASSLGLASEDTQYF.

The sample holds a few counts of this clone. The J gene is TRBJ1-1, the V gene TRBV27, with D unclear. V gave up 4 bases and J gave up 2 bases, with 11 bases separating them. There are 14 residues in the CDR3. Germline assignment: CDR1 MNHEY and CDR2 SMNVEV (reference sequence). CDR3 bases: TGTGCCAGCAGTTCCCATGAGAGAAACACTGAAGCTTTCTTT. Translation: CASSSHERNTEAFF.

This clone was counted a few times. The chain combines TRBV6-1 with TRBJ1-5, with TRBD1 matching over 9 bases. CDR3 length: 14 amino acids. The germline V gene has CDR1 MNHNS and CDR2 SASEGT. The J segment lost 6 bases and the V segment lost 4 bases, leaving 4 bases of the junction unmatched. CDR3 bases: TGTGCCAGCAGTGGGACAGGGGTTCGTCAGCCCCAGCATTTT. Its protein product is CASSGTGVRQPQHF.

This clone showed up just a few times. The rearrangement joins TRBV2 to TRBJ2-6; D is unresolved. Looked up from germline, CDR1 is SNHLY and CDR2 is FYNNEI. The CDR3 contains 12 residues. The germline V and J ends were trimmed by 7 bases and 9 bases, with 10 bases remaining between them. CDR3 region: CASNLQYNVLTF. The CDR3 bases are TGTGCCAGCAATCTCCAGTACAACGTCCTGACTTTC.

The V and J genes are TRBV28 and TRBJ2-1; 8 bases match TRBD2. The length of the CDR3 is 16 residues. CDR1 MDHEN and CDR2 SYDVKM come from the germline V gene. Losses at the gene ends were 10 bases for V and 7 bases for J; bases not matched to a gene: 18. In DNA, the CDR3 is TGTGCCAAAGACCGTCTTACGGGGGGGCTTTGGAATGAGCAGTTCTTC. This encodes CAKDRLTGGLWNEQFF.

This clone was seen a few times. This rearrangement joins TRBV7-9 to TRBJ2-5, with a tentative D call TRBD2 (5 bases). Germline loops: CDR1 SEHNR, CDR2 FQNEAQ (reference sequence). The V end was cut by 5 bases, the J end by 9 bases, with 16 bases between. CDR3 length: 13 residues. CDR3 DNA sequence: TGTGCCAGCAGCGCCACCACTAGTTTCGCCCAGTACTTC. Translation: CASSATTSFAQYF. Using reference TRBV7-9 and TRBJ2-5 for the parts outside the CDR3, the full variable domain is DTGVSQNPRHKITKRGQNVTFRCDPISEHNRLYWYRQTLGQGPEFLTYFQNEAQLEKSRLLSDRFSAERPKGSFSTLEIQRTEQGDSAMYLCASSATTSFAQYFGPGTRLLVL.